This entry lists 24 T cell receptor beta chains sequenced from one sample in a study of identical twins. Using its own MiXCR run on the 5' RACE reads, TCRdb lists one record per CDR3 protein. This sample has about 660,000 distinct CDR3 sequences; over 8.5% occur once, and the top ten carry about 0.98%. The same sample was also studied in work on yellow fever vaccine responses in identical twins.

Sequences were obtained from PBMCs. The receptors derive from a woman under 30 in good health.

The rearrangement uses TRBV6-2 or TRBV6-3 and TRBJ2-2; 8 positions match TRBD1. The CDR3 is made up of 18 amino acids. In germline, CDR1 is MNHEY, CDR2 SVGEGT. The junction had 10 bases not matched to a gene; V was cut back by 2 bases and J by 2 bases. The CDR3 loop reads CASSYQRTGRINTGELFF. The CDR3 nucleotides are TGTGCCAGCAGTTACCAGAGGACAGGGAGGATTAACACCGGGGAGCTGTTTTTT.

This clonotype was seen only a few times. The chain couples TRBV29-1 to TRBJ2-1; the match to TRBD1 covers 8 bases. The CDR3 runs to 14 residues. The trim removed 4 bases at V and 2 bases at J, leaving 4 bases unmatched. Germline V gives CDR1 SQVTM, CDR2 ANQGSEA. For the CDR3, the DNA is TGCAGCGTTGTCCGGACAGGGACCTACAATGAGCAGTTCTTC. Residues: CSVVRTGTYNEQFF.

This clonotype has only a few counts. The chain recombines TRBV7-9 with TRBJ2-5, with no clear D. Per germline, CDR1 SEHNR and CDR2 FQNEAQ (reference sequence). V lost 0 bases and J 5 bases, leaving 7 bases between the germline ends. The CDR3 extends over 13 amino acids. Here the CDR3 reads CASSLAPGETQYF. The CDR3 DNA follows: TGTGCCAGCAGCTTAGCCCCCGGGGAGACCCAGTACTTC. The whole variable domain, filled in from reference TRBV7-9 and TRBJ2-5, reads DTGVSQNPRHKITKRGQNVTFRCDPISEHNRLYWYRQTLGQGPEFLTYFQNEAQLEKSRLLSDRFSAERPKGSFSTLEIQRTEQGDSAMYLCASSLAPGETQYFGPGTRLLVL.

As for this clonotype: Germline is not matched at one junction end, which may reflect a read error. The chain recombines TRBV6-2 or TRBV6-3 with TRBJ1-2; the D gene is possibly TRBD1 (5 bases). This CDR3 region has 17 residues. Germline V gene data show CDR1 as MNHEY and CDR2 as SVGEGT. The CDR3 sequence is CPSSTTGGTDANYGYTF. The CDR3 DNA is TGTCCCAGCAGTACAACAGGCGGGACGGATGCTAACTATGGCTACACCTTC.

This clonotype showed up many times. The chain joins TRBV15 to TRBJ2-5; 7 nucleotides agree with TRBD1. The germline CDR1 and CDR2 sequences are LNHNV and YYDKDF (reference sequence). The CDR3 consists of 16 residues. Trimming at V came to 2 bases and at J to 2 bases, leaving 8 bases not matched to a gene. CDR3 sequence: CATSRTNGQAQETQYF. In DNA form, the CDR3 reads TGTGCCACCAGCAGAACCAACGGACAGGCTCAAGAGACCCAGTACTTC.

This clonotype occurred many times. J is TRBJ1-2 and V is TRBV7-9; no clear D. The CDR3 spans 13 residues. The germline gives CDR1 SEHNR, CDR2 FQNEAQ (reference sequence). The germline V and J ends were trimmed by 5 bases and 1 base, with 8 bases remaining between them. The CDR3 loop is CASSNDINYGYTF. CDR3 in DNA: TGTGCCAGCAGCAACGACATTAACTATGGCTACACCTTC.

This clonotype was observed many times. J is TRBJ2-1 and V is TRBV20-1; D unresolved. This CDR3 has 10 amino acids. CDR1 DFQATT and CDR2 SNEGSKA come from the germline V gene (reference sequence). Trimming removed 1 base at V and 9 bases at J, with 4 bases between. The CDR3 nucleotides read TGCAGTGCTAGAGGAGGTGAGCAGTTCTTC. Residues: CSARGGEQFF.

This chain uses TRBV19 with TRBJ2-1; the match to TRBD2 covers 7 bases. Germline trimming cut 1 base from V and 4 bases from J; bases unmatched to any gene: 10. The CDR3 spans 17 residues. In germline, CDR1 is LNHDA, CDR2 SQIVND (reference sequence). The CDR3 nucleotides are TGTGCCAGTAGTATAGGGGGAGGGATGGGTCCTTACAATGAGCAGTTCTTC. It encodes CASSIGGGMGPYNEQFF.

V and J are TRBV4-3 and TRBJ2-2; 9 bases agree with TRBD2. This CDR3 is built from 16 residues. With V trimmed by 0 bases and J by 8 bases, 7 bases remained unmatched. CDR1 and CDR2 (germline): LGHNA, YSLEER. In DNA form, the CDR3 reads TGCGCCAGCAGCCAAGATGATCTAGCGGGATCAGGGGAGCTGTTTTTT. Protein sequence: CASSQDDLAGSGELFF.

This rearrangement joins TRBV20-1 to TRBJ2-5, with D perhaps TRBD2 (6 bases). The CDR3 has 15 residues. Germline-derived CDR1 and CDR2 are DFQATT and SNEGSKA (reference sequence). Trimming took 3 bases from V and 1 from J, leaving 15 bases between them. The chain's CDR3 is CSASGADYSQETQYF. The CDR3 region has the DNA TGCAGTGCTAGCGGGGCGGACTACTCCCAAGAGACCCAGTACTTC.

This clonotype was recorded at least ten times. The chain couples TRBV12-3 or TRBV12-4 to TRBJ2-3; possibly TRBD1 or TRBD2 for D (5 bases each). The ends were cut back, 6 bases at V and 2 bases at J, with 9 bases in the middle. The CDR3 has 13 residues. CDR3 region: CASRGPYTDTQYF. DNA of the CDR3: TGTGCCAGCAGGGGACCTTACACAGATACGCAGTATTTT.

The J gene is TRBJ2-1, the V gene TRBV29-1, with TRBD1 as a possible D gene (6 bases). This CDR3 is 11 amino acids long. V lost 7 bases and J 6 bases, leaving 10 bases between the germline ends. Germline V lookup: CDR1 SQVTM, CDR2 ANQGSEA. The CDR3: CSETDSNEQFF. As DNA, the CDR3 is TGCAGCGAAACGGACAGCAATGAGCAGTTCTTC.

The chain recombines TRBV9 with TRBJ2-5; D gene unclear. The germline V gene encodes CDR1 SGDLS and CDR2 YYNGEE. The CDR3 runs 13 residues. The V and J ends lost 0 bases and 3 bases respectively, with 6 bases between them. In DNA, the CDR3 is TGTGCCAGCAGCGTAGGCTATGAAGAGACCCAGTACTTC. It is translated as CASSVGYEETQYF.

This clonotype was seen a few times. The chain combines TRBV7-3 with TRBJ2-2; tentatively, D is TRBD2 (5 bases). The V and J ends lost 5 bases and 13 bases respectively, with 14 bases between them. Germline values: CDR1 SGHTA, CDR2 FQGTGA. The CDR3 sequence is 12 residues long. The CDR3 bases are TGTGCCAGCAGCCTCGACTCGGGAAGGCTGTTTTTT. The encoded protein is CASSLDSGRLFF.

This clonotype was found many times. This chain connects TRBV5-1 to TRBJ1-3, with D tentatively TRBD1 (6 bases). V lost 3 bases, J lost 2 bases, and 12 bases lay in between. Germline loops: CDR1 SGHRS, CDR2 YFSETQ. This CDR3 is 15 amino acids long. The CDR3 DNA reads TGCGCCAGCAGCTCCGGGACATTCACTGGAAACACCATATATTTT. Protein product: CASSSGTFTGNTIYF.

This clonotype was recorded at least ten times. The genes are TRBV18 and TRBJ2-3; D is uncertain. The CDR3 consists of 11 residues. The ends were cut back, 3 bases at V and 5 bases at J, with 3 bases in the middle. Germline V lookup: CDR1 KGHSH, CDR2 LQKENI. The CDR3 region has the DNA TGTGCCAGCTCACCCGTAGATACGCAGTATTTT. Protein product: CASSPVDTQYF.

In its sample, this clonotype was seen a few times. The gene calls are TRBV12-3 or TRBV12-4 and TRBJ2-1; 9 nucleotides line up with TRBD2. The CDR3 runs 15 residues. V was pared by 3 bases and J by 7 bases, with 7 bases of the junction left unmatched. This CDR3 is CASSFRGGALNEQFF. The CDR3 DNA reads TGTGCCAGCAGTTTTCGCGGGGGGGCCCTGAATGAGCAGTTCTTC.

The CDR3 protein is CSARLTGTGAYYGYTF. CDR3 DNA: TGCAGTGCTAGACTAACCGGGACAGGGGCTTACTATGGCTACACCTTC. V and J are TRBV20-1 and TRBJ1-2; 10 nucleotides agree with TRBD1. V was clipped by 2 bases and J by 3 bases; unmatched bases: 9. The CDR3 is 16 residues long. Looked up from germline, CDR1 is DFQATT and CDR2 is SNEGSKA (reference sequence).

This clonotype showed up just a few times. V is TRBV20-1 and J is TRBJ2-7, with a tentative D call TRBD1 (5 bases). Germline assignment: CDR1 DFQATT and CDR2 SNEGSKA (reference sequence). The V end was cut by 0 bases, the J end by 2 bases, with 11 bases between. The CDR3 is made up of 14 amino acids. Here the CDR3 reads CSARDGNRPYEQYF. CDR3 DNA: TGCAGTGCTAGAGATGGGAACAGGCCCTACGAGCAGTACTTC.

The CDR3 DNA reads TGTGCCAGCAGCCAAGATTCCGGTCGAAGCACAGATACGCAGTATTTT. Its protein product is CASSQDSGRSTDTQYF. V is TRBV4-2 and J is TRBJ2-3, with no clear D. This CDR3 spans 16 amino acids. Per germline, CDR1 LGHNA and CDR2 YNFKEQ. V gave up 0 bases and J gave up 0 bases, with 10 bases separating them.

The rearrangement links TRBV30 to TRBJ2-1, with 11 bases fitting TRBD1. CDR1 is GTSNPN, CDR2 SVGIG, per germline (reference sequence). Trimming at V came to 1 base and at J to 6 bases, leaving 2 bases not matched to a gene. The CDR3 sequence is 14 residues long. The CDR3 protein is CAWSEGQGVNEQFF. The CDR3 DNA reads as TGTGCCTGGAGTGAGGGACAGGGGGTCAATGAGCAGTTCTTC. Filled out from reference TRBV30 and TRBJ2-1, the complete variable domain reads SQTIHQWPATLVQPVGSPLSLECTVEGTSNPNLYWYRQAAGRGLQLLFYSVGIGQISSEVPQNLSASRPQDRQFILSSKKLLLSDSGFYLCAWSEGQGVNEQFFGPGTRLTVL.

This clonotype was counted at least ten times. The CDR3 sequence is CASSLMAGELFF. CDR3 DNA: TGTGCCAGCAGCCTCATGGCCGGGGAGCTGTTTTTT. The chain has TRBV7-9 and TRBJ2-2, with D uncertain. This CDR3 comprises 12 residues. CDR1 is SEHNR and CDR2 is FQNEAQ in the germline V gene (reference sequence). The germline V and J ends were trimmed by 5 bases and 6 bases, with 7 bases remaining between them. The full variable domain, in which reference TRBV7-9 and TRBJ2-2 provide the parts outside the CDR3, is DTGVSQNPRHKITKRGQNVTFRCDPISEHNRLYWYRQTLGQGPEFLTYFQNEAQLEKSRLLSDRFSAERPKGSFSTLEIQRTEQGDSAMYLCASSLMAGELFFGEGSRLTVL.

The chain uses TRBV12-3 or TRBV12-4 and TRBJ2-7, with D possibly matching TRBD1 (5 bases). The CDR3 spans 14 residues. With 4 bases removed from V and 6 bases from J, the gap between germline ends came to 16 bases. Written as DNA, the CDR3 is TGTGCCAGCAGTTCAGGGCTAGATATTTCCGAGCAGTACTTC. Translating gives CASSSGLDISEQYF.

The chain couples TRBV10-3 to TRBJ2-5; no firm D call. The CDR3 runs to 15 residues. The V gene lost 0 bases and the J gene lost 0 bases, with 8 bases spanning the gap. CDR1 and CDR2 (germline): ENHRY, SYGVKD. CDR3 residues: CAISESAGYQETQYF. In DNA form, the CDR3 reads TGTGCCATCAGTGAGTCTGCAGGCTACCAAGAGACCCAGTACTTC.